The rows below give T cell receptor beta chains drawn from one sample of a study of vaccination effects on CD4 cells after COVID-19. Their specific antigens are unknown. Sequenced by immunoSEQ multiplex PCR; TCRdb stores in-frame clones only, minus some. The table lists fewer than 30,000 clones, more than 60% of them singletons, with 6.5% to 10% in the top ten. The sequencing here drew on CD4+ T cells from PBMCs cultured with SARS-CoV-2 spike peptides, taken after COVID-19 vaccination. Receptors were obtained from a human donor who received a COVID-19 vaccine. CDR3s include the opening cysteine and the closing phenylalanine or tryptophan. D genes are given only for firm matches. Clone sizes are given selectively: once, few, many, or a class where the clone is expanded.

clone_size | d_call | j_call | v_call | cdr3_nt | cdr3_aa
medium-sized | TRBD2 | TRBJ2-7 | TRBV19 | TGTGCCAGTAGCCGAAAGTCCCCGGGACTAGCGGGGACGTGGGAGCAGTACTTC | CASSRKSPGLAGTWEQYF
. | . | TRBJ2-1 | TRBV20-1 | TGCAGTGCTAGTACAGCGGGTGTAATCCTATACAATGAGCAGTTCTTC | CSASTAGVILYNEQFF
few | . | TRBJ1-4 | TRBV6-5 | TGTGCCAGCAGTACCGCCCGTGCGGGGAAAAAACTGTTTTTT | CASSTARAGKKLFF
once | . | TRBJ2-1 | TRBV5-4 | TGTGCCAGCAGCTCGGGAACCTCCGCGGAGCAGTTCTTC | CASSSGTSAEQFF
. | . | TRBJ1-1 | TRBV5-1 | TGCGCCAGCAGCTTTTTAGGAGAACGAACTGAAGCTTTCTTT | CASSFLGERTEAFF
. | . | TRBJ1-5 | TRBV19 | TGTGCCAGTAACGCTTGGGGCAATCAGCCCCAGCATTTT | CASNAWGNQPQHF
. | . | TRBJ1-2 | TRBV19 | TGTGCCAGTAGTATCAGTAACAGACGATTCTATGGCTACACCTTC | CASSISNRRFYGYTF
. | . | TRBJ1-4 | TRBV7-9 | TGTGCCAGCAGCTTAGGTCCGGGTCCTAATGAAAAACTGTTTTTT | CASSLGPGPNEKLFF
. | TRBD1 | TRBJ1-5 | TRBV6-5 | TGTGCCAGCAGTCTAAGACAGGGTAAACAGCCCCAGCATTTT | CASSLRQGKQPQHF
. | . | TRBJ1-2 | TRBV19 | TGTGCCACCATCGGTCCCGGGTATGGCTACACCTTC | CATIGPGYGYTF
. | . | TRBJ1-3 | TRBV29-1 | TGCAGCGTTGGTCCGGGGTCTGGAAACACCATATATTTT | CSVGPGSGNTIYF
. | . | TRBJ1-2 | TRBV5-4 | TGTGCCAGCAGCTTGGGAGGGGAGGCCGTAGGTGGCTACACCTTC | CASSLGGEAVGGYTF
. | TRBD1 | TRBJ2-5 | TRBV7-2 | TGTGCCAGCAGCTTAATTCGTCGACAGGGAGAGACCCAGTACTTC | CASSLIRRQGETQYF
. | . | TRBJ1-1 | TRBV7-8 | TGTGCCAGCAGCTTTATTGGACAGTATCTAATGAACACTGAAGCTTTCTTT | CASSFIGQYLMNTEAFF
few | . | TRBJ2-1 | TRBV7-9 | TGTGCCAGCAGCCCGGGCCAGGGCGGGGTCAATGAGCAGTTCTTC | CASSPGQGGVNEQFF
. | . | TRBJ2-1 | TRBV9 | TGTGCCAGCAGCGTATGGGGTAGGGACAATGAGCAGTTCTTC | CASSVWGRDNEQFF
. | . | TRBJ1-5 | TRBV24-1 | TGTGCCACCAGTGAGGGCGGGACGGTTGGCAATCAGCCCCAGCATTTT | CATSEGGTVGNQPQHF
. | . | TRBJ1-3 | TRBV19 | TGTGCCAGTACGTTCGGGGGAGCAAACTCTGGAAACACCATATATTTT | CASTFGGANSGNTIYF
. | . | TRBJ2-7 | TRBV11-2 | TGTGCCAGCAGCTTAACCAAGGGGGCGATCAGCGGGGGAGCCTACGAGCAGTACTTC | CASSLTKGAISGGAYEQYF
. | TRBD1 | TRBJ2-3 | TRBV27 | TGTGCCAGCAGTTTCGCCTCACCGGGACAGAGAATTACGCAGTATTTT | CASSFASPGQRITQYF
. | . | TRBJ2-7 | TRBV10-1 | TGCGCCAGCAGTGAGCCGGACAAGTACGAGCAGTACTTC | CASSEPDKYEQYF
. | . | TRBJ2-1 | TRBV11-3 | TGTGCCAGCAGCTTAGGATACAAAGACAATGAGCAGTTCTTC | CASSLGYKDNEQFF
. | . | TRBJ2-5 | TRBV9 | TGTGCCAGCAGCGTAGGTGGCGAGAAAGAGACCCAGTACTTC | CASSVGGEKETQYF